Shown below are 11 T cell receptor beta chains from a single sample sequenced in a study of OX40 agonist ivuxolimab in advanced cancers. Data came from immunoSEQ multiplex PCR; TCRdb stores just in-frame clones and leaves some out. The sample lists roughly 29,000 clones, around 86% occurring once. Sequences were derived from CD4+ or CD8+ T cells sorted from blood, sampled in a trial of the OX40 agonist ivuxolimab. All receptors come from an adult with an advanced solid tumor such as melanoma, head and neck, liver or kidney cancer.

The rearrangement joins TRBV13 to TRBJ2-3, with 13 bases that match TRBD2. This CDR3 has 18 residues. CDR1 is PRHDT and CDR2 is FYEKMQ in the germline V gene (reference sequence). V lost 5 bases to trimming and J lost 4 bases; unmatched junction nucleotides: 12. The CDR3 reads CASSLGLAGASSADTQYF. The CDR3 DNA reads as TGTGCCAGCAGCCTCGGACTAGCGGGGGCCTCTTCGGCAGATACGCAGTATTTT.

The CDR3 DNA follows: TGTGCCAGCAGTAGAGGACTGGAACTCTCCTACGAGCAGTACTTC. This codes for CASSRGLELSYEQYF. The rearrangement joins TRBV6-9 to TRBJ2-7; D might be TRBD2 (5 bases). The CDR3 is 15 residues long. Between the trimmed V and J ends, which lost 5 bases and 0 bases, there was a span of 14 bases. Germline assignment: CDR1 MNHGY and CDR2 SVAAGI.

The table lists this clone with a few counts. The genes are TRBV28 and TRBJ1-1, with 9 bases identical to TRBD1. V trimming: 6 bases; J trimming: 4 bases; junction bases outside the gene matches: 9. Germline values: CDR1 MDHEN, CDR2 SYDVKM. CDR3 length equals 15 residues. The CDR3 DNA is TGTGCCAGCAGACGTCCCGGGACAGGGACCACTGAAGCTTTCTTT. This encodes CASRRPGTGTTEAFF.

This clone was seen once. The chain couples TRBV5-1 to TRBJ1-1; D is possibly TRBD1 (6 bases). CDR1 is SGHRS and CDR2 is YFSETQ in the germline V gene. V lost 4 bases and J 3 bases, leaving 19 bases between the germline ends. CDR3 length: 16 amino acids. CDR3 nucleotide sequence: TGCGCCAGCAGCCTGGGACAAGGGGGTTGGGACACTGAAGCTTTCTTT. Residues: CASSLGQGGWDTEAFF.

V gene TRBV5-1 combines with J gene TRBJ1-2, with TRBD1 as a possible D gene (6 bases). The CDR3 loop spans 14 amino acids. Germline assignment: CDR1 SGHRS and CDR2 YFSETQ. V lost 2 bases and J 0 bases, leaving 8 bases between the germline ends. This CDR3 reads CASSFGGPNYGYTF. In DNA form, the CDR3 reads TGCGCCAGCAGCTTTGGGGGCCCTAACTATGGCTACACCTTC.

The chain links TRBV6-5 to TRBJ2-7; 7 nucleotides match TRBD1. In germline, CDR1 is MNHEY, CDR2 SVGAGI. With 6 bases clipped from V and 5 bases from J, the junction kept 13 bases outside the gene matches. This CDR3 is built from 15 residues. CDR3 bases: TGTGCCAGCAGCCTAGGTTACAGGGGTATCAACGAGCAGTACTTC. Translated, it gives CASSLGYRGINEQYF.

This sequence joins TRBV5-5 and TRBJ1-1, with D possibly TRBD1 on 5 matching bases. The CDR3 is 16 residues long. The germline V gene encodes CDR1 SGHKS and CDR2 YYEKEE (reference sequence). V was clipped by 0 bases and J by 1 base, with 13 bases between them. The CDR3 DNA reads as TGTGCCAGCAGCTTGGTGGGGGAGAAGGCGAACACTGAAGCTTTCTTT. Protein sequence: CASSLVGEKANTEAFF.

The J gene is TRBJ2-7, the V gene TRBV5-6; 7 nucleotides line up with TRBD1. The trim removed 3 bases at V and 2 bases at J, leaving 8 bases unmatched. The CDR3 sequence is 15 residues long. In germline, CDR1 is SGHDT, CDR2 YYEEEE. CDR3 nucleotides: TGTGCCAGCAGCTCGGGGACAGAGCCCACCTACGAGCAGTACTTC. It encodes CASSSGTEPTYEQYF.

The chain has TRBV6-1 and TRBJ1-2, with TRBD1 identical over 9 bases. CDR3 length equals 15 residues. Unmatched junction bases numbered 5, after V lost 5 bases and J lost 1 base. Germline CDR1 reads MNHNS; CDR2 reads SASEGT. In DNA, the CDR3 is TGTGCCAGCAGTACCGGGACAGGGCTTAACTATGGCTACACCTTC. Encoded protein: CASSTGTGLNYGYTF.

The V gene is TRBV25-1, the J gene TRBJ1-4; TRBD1 matches 8 bases. Per the germline V gene, CDR1 is MGHDK and CDR2 is SYGVNS. This CDR3 is built from 14 residues. Trimming took 4 bases from V and 3 from J; bases not matched to a gene: 1. The CDR3, as DNA: TGTGCCAGCAGTGGGACAGGGTCTAATGAAAAACTGTTTTTT. Amino acids: CASSGTGSNEKLFF.

The V and J genes are TRBV21-1 and TRBJ1-1; the D segment call TRBD1 is taken from the table without a DNA check. TRBV21-1 is a known pseudogene. There are 15 residues in the CDR3. CDR3 nucleotide sequence: TGTGCCAGCAGCAGGACAGGGCCAACTCGGGTAGGGGCTTTCTTT. It yields the protein CASSRTGPTRVGAFF.